A selection of T cell receptor beta chains follows, all from one sample in a study of control samples from healthy donors and cancer patients. TCRdb's table, derived via immunoSEQ multiplex PCR, lists solely in-frame clones and lacks some. The table records 100,000 to 150,000 clones, over 80% of them present only once. The source material was PBMCs. These receptors all come from a man at least 80 years old with head and neck cancer. CDR3s include the opening cysteine and the closing phenylalanine or tryptophan. Each record gives: V gene, clone size, J gene, D gene, CDR3 protein, CDR3 DNA. The D gene is left open where the match is weak. Clone size is given for some rows only: seen once, a few or many times, or a class if the clone is expanded.

TRBV5-1	NA	TRBJ2-5	NA	CASSLARLQETQYF	TGCGCCAGCAGCTTGGCCCGCTTACAAGAGACCCAGTACTTC
TRBV18	NA	TRBJ2-2	TRBD1	CASSPETGITGELFF	TGTGCCAGCTCACCAGAGACAGGGATCACCGGGGAGCTGTTTTTT
TRBV18	NA	TRBJ1-5	NA	CASSPVDRNQPQHF	TGTGCCAGCTCACCGGTCGACCGCAATCAGCCCCAGCATTTT
TRBV2	NA	TRBJ2-7	NA	CASGSIRDFTYEQYF	TGTGCCAGCGGTTCAATACGGGACTTTACCTACGAGCAGTACTTC
TRBV11-2	NA	TRBJ1-2	TRBD1	CASSSYRDSANYGYTF	TGTGCCAGCAGCTCATACCGGGACAGCGCTAACTATGGCTACACCTTC
TRBV5-1	NA	TRBJ1-1	NA	CASSSQAMNTEAFF	TGCGCCAGCAGCTCCCAGGCGATGAACACTGAAGCTTTCTTT
TRBV5-1	NA	TRBJ2-1	TRBD2	CASTPGGPEEFF	TGCGCCAGCACCCCGGGGGGACCCGAGGAGTTCTTC
TRBV27	NA	TRBJ2-7	NA	CASSPRRGPLEQYF	TGTGCCAGCAGTCCCCGAAGAGGGCCGCTCGAGCAGTACTTC
TRBV6-6	NA	TRBJ2-7	NA	CASSGDGGLGYF	TGTGCCAGCAGCGGGGACGGGGGATTGGGTTACTTC
TRBV19	NA	TRBJ1-2	NA	CASSSLVYGYTF	TGTGCCAGTAGTAGTCTGGTCTATGGCTACACCTTC
TRBV4-1	NA	TRBJ2-7	NA	CASSQGPSGNEQYF	TGCGCCAGCAGCCAAGGGCCGTCGGGGAACGAGCAGTACTTC
TRBV20-1	NA	TRBJ2-7	NA	CSASLTGPAYEQYF	TGCAGTGCTAGTTTGACAGGTCCTGCCTACGAGCAGTACTTC
TRBV2	NA	TRBJ1-6	NA	CASRATVWAGVSYNSPLHF	TGTGCCAGCAGGGCGACAGTCTGGGCAGGGGTCTCCTATAATTCACCCCTCCACTTT
TRBV5-1	NA	TRBJ2-7	NA	CASSYGLSPSSYEQYF	TGCGCCAGCAGCTATGGACTCAGCCCGAGCTCCTACGAGCAGTACTTC
TRBV2	NA	TRBJ1-2	TRBD1	CASSTGANGYTF	TGTGCCAGCTCGACAGGGGCGAATGGCTACACCTTC
TRBV6-5	NA	TRBJ1-2	NA	CATLHGESNGYTF	TGTGCCACCCTCCACGGAGAGTCCAATGGCTACACCTTC
TRBV7-9	NA	TRBJ2-7	TRBD1	CASSHSVVGQGAHLEQYF	TGTGCCAGCAGCCATAGTGTTGTGGGACAGGGGGCACACCTCGAGCAGTACTTC
TRBV10-1	NA	TRBJ1-1	NA	CASSESGYTEAFF	TGCGCCAGCAGTGAGTCGGGGTACACTGAAGCTTTCTTT
TRBV4-3	NA	TRBJ2-7	NA	CASSQRTGDTYEQYF	TGCGCCAGCAGCCAAAGGACTGGGGATACTTACGAGCAGTACTTC
TRBV23-1	NA	TRBJ2-7	NA	CASSPEGEWREQYF	TGCGCCAGCAGTCCGGAGGGGGAGTGGCGCGAGCAGTACTTC
TRBV5-1	NA	TRBJ1-1	NA	CASSQESTEAFF	TGCGCCAGCAGCCAGGAGAGCACTGAAGCTTTCTTT
TRBV30	NA	TRBJ2-1	TRBD2	CAWRFLKLAGGASEQFF	TGTGCCTGGAGATTTCTGAAACTAGCGGGAGGGGCGAGCGAGCAGTTCTTC
TRBV5-5	NA	TRBJ2-2	TRBD2	CASSPAGVDTGELFF	TGTGCCAGCAGCCCCGCGGGAGTGGACACCGGGGAGCTGTTTTTT
TRBV7-2	NA	TRBJ1-1	NA	CASSTDPLGGTEAFF	TGTGCCAGCAGCACCGATCCTTTGGGGGGAACTGAAGCTTTCTTT
TRBV2	NA	TRBJ1-4	NA	CASRQGYEKLFF	TGTGCCAGCAGACAGGGATATGAAAAACTGTTTTTT
TRBV11-2	NA	TRBJ2-7	NA	CASSTWGGPDEQYF	TGTGCCAGCAGCACCTGGGGGGGCCCTGACGAGCAGTACTTC
TRBV10-3	NA	TRBJ1-2	NA	CAISESRTDNYGYTF	TGTGCCATCAGTGAGTCTAGGACAGATAACTATGGCTACACCTTC
TRBV9	NA	TRBJ2-1	NA	CASSATGTSYNEQFF	TGTGCCAGCAGCGCAACGGGGACCTCCTACAATGAGCAGTTCTTC
TRBV3-1/TRBV3-2	NA	TRBJ2-2	TRBD2	CASSLLAGGNTGELFF	TGTGCCAGCAGCCTACTAGCGGGGGGGAACACCGGGGAGCTGTTTTTT
TRBV27	NA	TRBJ1-5	NA	CASSLRGGLAPQPQHF	TGTGCCAGCAGTTTACGGGGAGGCTTAGCCCCTCAGCCCCAGCATTTT
TRBV10-1	NA	TRBJ1-5	NA	CASSESVGDGQPQHF	TGCGCCAGCAGTGAGTCAGTGGGGGACGGACAGCCCCAGCATTTT
TRBV5-6	NA	TRBJ2-5	TRBD2	CATTWTSGGPSQETQYF	TGTGCCACCACATGGACTAGCGGGGGCCCCTCTCAAGAGACCCAGTACTTC
TRBV12-3/TRBV12-4	NA	TRBJ1-2	NA	CASSPSGNYGYTF	TGTGCCAGCAGCCCATCGGGGAATTATGGCTACACCTTC
TRBV6-5	NA	TRBJ2-7	NA	CASSRWSRSDEQYF	TGTGCCAGCAGCCGGTGGTCCCGTTCCGACGAGCAGTACTTC
TRBV7-9	NA	TRBJ1-4	NA	CASRLASGASHEKLFF	TGTGCCAGCAGATTAGCCTCGGGGGCCAGTCATGAAAAACTGTTTTTT
TRBV5-1	once	TRBJ2-5	TRBD1	CASSLGTDQETQYF	TGCGCCAGCAGCCTCGGGACAGACCAAGAGACCCAGTACTTC